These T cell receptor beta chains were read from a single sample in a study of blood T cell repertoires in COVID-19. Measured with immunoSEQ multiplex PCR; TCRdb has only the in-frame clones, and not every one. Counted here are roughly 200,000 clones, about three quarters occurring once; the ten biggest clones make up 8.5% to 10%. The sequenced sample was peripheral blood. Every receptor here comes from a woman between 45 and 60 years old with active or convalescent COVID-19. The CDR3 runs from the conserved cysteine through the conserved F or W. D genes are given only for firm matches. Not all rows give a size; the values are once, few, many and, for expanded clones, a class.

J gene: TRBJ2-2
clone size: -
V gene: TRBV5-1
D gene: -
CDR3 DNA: TGCGCCAGCAGCTTTTCTACTACTAACACCGGGGAGCTGTTTTTT
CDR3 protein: CASSFSTTNTGELFF

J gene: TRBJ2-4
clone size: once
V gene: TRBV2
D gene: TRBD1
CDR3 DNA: TGTGCCAGCAGTGCATCGGGACAGGGGAACATTCAGTACTTC
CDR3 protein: CASSASGQGNIQYF

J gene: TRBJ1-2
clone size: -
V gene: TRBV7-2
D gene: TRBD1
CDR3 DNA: TGTGCCAGCAGCTTCCGGGACAGGGCACCCACCTTC
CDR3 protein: CASSFRDRAPTF

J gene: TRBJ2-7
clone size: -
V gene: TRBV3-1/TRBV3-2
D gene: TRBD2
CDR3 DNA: TGTGCCAGCAGCCAAGTGGCTAGCGGGGCCCCCTCCTACGAGCAGTACTTC
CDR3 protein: CASSQVASGAPSYEQYF

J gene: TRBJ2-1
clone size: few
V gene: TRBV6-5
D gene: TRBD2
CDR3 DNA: TGTGCCAGCAGCTCAGCGGGAGGAGGAAACAATGAGCAGTTCTTC
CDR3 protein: CASSSAGGGNNEQFF

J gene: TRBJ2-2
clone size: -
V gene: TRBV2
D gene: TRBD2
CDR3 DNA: TGTGCCAGCAGTTTGGGACTAGCGGGATTTGGCGGGGAGCTGTTTTTT
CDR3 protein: CASSLGLAGFGGELFF

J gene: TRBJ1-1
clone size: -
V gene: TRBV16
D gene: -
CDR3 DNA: TGTGCCAGCAGCCCCCTACCGAGGGGGTGGGACACTGAAGCTTTCTTT
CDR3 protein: CASSPLPRGWDTEAFF

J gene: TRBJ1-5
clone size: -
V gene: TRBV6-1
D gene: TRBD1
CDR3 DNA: TGTGCCAGCAGTGAACGCAGACAGGGGTCCAATCAGCCCCAGCATTTT
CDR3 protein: CASSERRQGSNQPQHF

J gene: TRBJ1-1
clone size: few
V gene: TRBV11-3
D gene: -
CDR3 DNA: TGTGCCAGCAGCTTACGCGTGAACACTGAAGCTTTCTTT
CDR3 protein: CASSLRVNTEAFF

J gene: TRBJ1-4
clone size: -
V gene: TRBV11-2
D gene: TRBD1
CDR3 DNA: TGTGCCAGCAGCCCCCAGGGGGCTAGGGGTGAAAAACTGTTTTTT
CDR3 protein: CASSPQGARGEKLFF

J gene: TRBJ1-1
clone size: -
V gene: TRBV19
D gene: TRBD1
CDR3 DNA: TGTGCCAGTAGCCGACAGGGGGCATATACTGAAGCTTTCTTT
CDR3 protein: CASSRQGAYTEAFF

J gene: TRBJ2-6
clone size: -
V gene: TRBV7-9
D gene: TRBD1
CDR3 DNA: TGTGCCAGCACCATCGGGACAGGATCCCTTGGGGCCAACGTCCTGACTTTC
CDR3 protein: CASTIGTGSLGANVLTF

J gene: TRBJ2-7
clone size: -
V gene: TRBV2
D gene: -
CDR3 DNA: TGTGCCAGCGGGGAAGTGAGCTCCTACGAGCAGTACTTC
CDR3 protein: CASGEVSSYEQYF

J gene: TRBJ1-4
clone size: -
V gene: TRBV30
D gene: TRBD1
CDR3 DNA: TGTGCCTGGGGCCGTGGGACAGGGTTCCAGGGTAATGAAAAACTGTTTTTT
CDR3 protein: CAWGRGTGFQGNEKLFF

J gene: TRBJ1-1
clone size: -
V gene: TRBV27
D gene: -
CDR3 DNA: TGTGCCAGCATTCACCGGACTGAAGCTTTCTTT
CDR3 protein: CASIHRTEAFF

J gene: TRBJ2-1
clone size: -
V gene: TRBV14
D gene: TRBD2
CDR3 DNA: TGTGCCAGCAGCCAAGATAGGCCGACCCAGCGGGAGAGCTCCTACAATGAGCAGTTCTTC
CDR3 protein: CASSQDRPTQRESSYNEQFF

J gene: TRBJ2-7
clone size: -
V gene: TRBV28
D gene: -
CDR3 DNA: TGTGCCAGCAGTTTAAAGGCCCCAGCAGGGTTCTACGAGCAGTACTTC
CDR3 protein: CASSLKAPAGFYEQYF

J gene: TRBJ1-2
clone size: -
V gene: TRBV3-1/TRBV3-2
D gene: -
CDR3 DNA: TGTGCCAGCAGCCCGACTGGGGGCGATGGCTACACCTTC
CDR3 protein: CASSPTGGDGYTF

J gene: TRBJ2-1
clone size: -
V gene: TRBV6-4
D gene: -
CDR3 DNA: TGTGCCAGCAGTGACGGGGGGAGGGAGCAGTTCTTC
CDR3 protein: CASSDGGREQFF

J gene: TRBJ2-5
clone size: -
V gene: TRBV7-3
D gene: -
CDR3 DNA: TGTGCCAGCAGCTTAAATGGAGCAGATCAAGAGACCCAGTACTTC
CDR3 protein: CASSLNGADQETQYF

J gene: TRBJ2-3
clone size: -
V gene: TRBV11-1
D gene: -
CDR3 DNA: TGTGCCAGCAGCTTCGGGATCCCTAGCACAGATACGCAGTATTTT
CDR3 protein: CASSFGIPSTDTQYF

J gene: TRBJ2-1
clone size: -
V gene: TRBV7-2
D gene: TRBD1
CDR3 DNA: TGTGCCAGCCAACTCAGGGGGAGCCAATACAATGAGCAGTTCTTC
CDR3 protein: CASQLRGSQYNEQFF

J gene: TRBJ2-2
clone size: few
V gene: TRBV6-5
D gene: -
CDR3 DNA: TGTGCCAGCAGTTACGCGGCCGAAGGGGAGCTGTTTTTT
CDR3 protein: CASSYAAEGELFF

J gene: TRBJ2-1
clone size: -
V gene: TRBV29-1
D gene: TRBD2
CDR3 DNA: TGCAGCGTTGGGGACTATCATCTTAGAAATGAGCAGTTCTTC
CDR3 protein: CSVGDYHLRNEQFF

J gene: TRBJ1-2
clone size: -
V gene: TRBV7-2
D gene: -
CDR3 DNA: TGTGCCAGCAGCTTAGCGCCAGCTAACTATGGCTACACCTTC
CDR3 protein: CASSLAPANYGYTF

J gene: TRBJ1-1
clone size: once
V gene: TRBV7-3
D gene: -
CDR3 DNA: TGTGCCAGCAGCTTAAAAGGGGGATCCCACTGGGCGGATTCAATAAGGTTGAACACTGAAGCTTTCTTT
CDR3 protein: CASSLKGGSHWADSIRLNTEAFF

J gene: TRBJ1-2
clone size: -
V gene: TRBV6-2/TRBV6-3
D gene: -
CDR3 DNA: TGTGCCAGCAGTTACGGGAGGCAGGGAGGAACGGGCTACACCTTC
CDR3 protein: CASSYGRQGGTGYTF